Shown below are 14 T cell receptor beta chains from a single sample sequenced in a study of T-cell memory formation after mild COVID-19. MiXCR, run by TCRdb on the 5' RACE reads, gives a single entry per CDR3 protein. In the table there are around 430,000 distinct CDR3 sequences, 15% to 20% of which are singletons. Input material: PBMCs or a T cell subset sorted from them (not recorded which). The source of these receptors is a young man who had mild COVID-19 (a few samples of this study predate the infection). Cell type and time point are not known.

The J gene is TRBJ2-7, the V gene TRBV12-3 or TRBV12-4, with 9 nucleotides matching TRBD1. This CDR3 contains 14 residues. V gave up 5 bases and J gave up 12 bases; unmatched junction bases: 14. The CDR3 DNA reads as TGTGCCAGCAGTGTTTCAGGGACAGGGTGGGCTCGGTACTTC. Translating it yields CASSVSGTGWARYF.

This clonotype showed up just a few times. This chain joins TRBV7-9 and TRBJ1-1; TRBD1 might be the D (5 bases). V gave up 6 bases and J gave up 4 bases, with 18 bases separating them. CDR1 is SEHNR, CDR2 FQNEAQ, per germline (reference sequence). There are 15 residues in the CDR3. The chain's CDR3 is CASSDGDFGGTEAFF. CDR3 coding DNA: TGTGCCAGCAGTGACGGGGACTTTGGCGGCACTGAAGCTTTCTTT. The full variable domain, its missing parts supplied by reference TRBV7-9 and TRBJ1-1, is DTGVSQNPRHKITKRGQNVTFRCDPISEHNRLYWYRQTLGQGPEFLTYFQNEAQLEKSRLLSDRFSAERPKGSFSTLEIQRTEQGDSAMYLCASSDGDFGGTEAFFGQGTRLTVV.

The chain carries TRBV25-1 and TRBJ2-5; possible D gene TRBD1, 6 bases. The germline V gene encodes CDR1 MGHDK and CDR2 SYGVNS. Trimming cost V 0 bases and J 2 bases, with 13 bases left between them. The CDR3 is 16 amino acids. CDR3 region: CASSEYTGSRQETQYF. Written as DNA, the CDR3 is TGTGCCAGCAGTGAATATACAGGGAGTAGGCAAGAGACCCAGTACTTC. The full variable domain, rest sourced from reference TRBV25-1 and TRBJ2-5, is EADIYQTPRYLVIGTGKKITLECSQTMGHDKMYWYQQDPGMELHLIHYSYGVNSTEKGDLSSESTVSRIRTEHFPLTLESARPSHTSQYLCASSEYTGSRQETQYFGPGTRLLVL.

The chain employs TRBV14 and TRBJ2-3, with a possible D match to TRBD2 (6 bases). The CDR3 has 16 amino acids. The germline CDR1 and CDR2 sequences are SGHDN and FVKESK. Between the trimmed V and J ends, which lost 2 bases and 6 bases, there was a span of 18 bases. The CDR3 here is CASSQNDLAYWDTQYF. CDR3 nucleotides: TGTGCCAGCAGCCAAAATGACCTAGCGTATTGGGATACGCAGTATTTT.

This clonotype appeared a few times. CDR3 in amino acids: CASSLRGTNEKLFF. The CDR3 DNA reads as TGTGCCAGCAGCCTCAGGGGAACTAATGAAAAACTGTTTTTT. The chain uses TRBV16 and TRBJ1-4; weak D call: TRBD1 (6 bases). The length of the CDR3 is 14 residues. The V and J ends lost 4 bases and 1 base respectively, with 7 bases between them. Germline assignment: CDR1 KGHSY and CDR2 FQNENV.

This clonotype appeared a few times. The CDR3 DNA reads TGTGCCAGCTCGAAGGCGAATGCCCAGCATTTT. It specifies CASSKANAQHF. This chain joins TRBV2 and TRBJ1-5; no clear D gene. The V gene lost 8 bases and the J gene lost 11 bases, with 13 bases spanning the gap. In germline, CDR1 is SNHLY, CDR2 FYNNEI. The CDR3 has 11 residues.

This clonotype was seen a few times. This chain joins TRBV7-8 and TRBJ2-4; 11 nucleotides agree with TRBD1. Trimming removed 3 bases from V and 3 bases from J; junction bases left unmatched: 13. The CDR3 is 19 residues long. CDR1 is SGHVS, CDR2 FQNEAQ, per germline. The CDR3 coding sequence is TGTGCCAGCAGCTTGTTACCGGACAGGGGGCTCGTTGACAAAAACATTCAGTACTTC. Protein: CASSLLPDRGLVDKNIQYF.

The table lists this clonotype with a few counts. This chain joins TRBV11-2 and TRBJ2-1; 9 bases are a match to TRBD1. The junction had 8 bases not matched to a gene; V was cut back by 2 bases and J by 3 bases. CDR3 length: 17 residues. The germline V gene has CDR1 SGHAT and CDR2 FQNNGV. Here the CDR3 DNA reads TGTGCCAGCAGCTTATGGAGGACAGGGGTTCGCTACAATGAGCAGTTCTTC. It translates to CASSLWRTGVRYNEQFF.

The genes are TRBV7-3 and TRBJ2-5, with a weak D call TRBD1 (5 bases). Trimming pared 4 bases from V and 5 bases from J, leaving 17 bases between. CDR1 and CDR2 (germline): SGHTA, FQGTGA. This CDR3 comprises 15 residues. This chain's CDR3 is CASSSALGRWETQYF. CDR3 coding DNA: TGTGCCAGCAGCTCCGCCCTGGGGCGATGGGAGACCCAGTACTTC.

The gene calls are TRBV7-9 and TRBJ2-1, with D possibly being TRBD1 (5 bases). This CDR3 comprises 12 residues. Germline V lookup: CDR1 SEHNR, CDR2 FQNEAQ (reference sequence). V lost 6 bases, J lost 6 bases, and 9 bases lay in between. As DNA, the CDR3 is TGTGCCAGCAGAGACAGTTCCAATGAGCAGTTCTTC. Encoded protein: CASRDSSNEQFF.

This clonotype was observed a handful of times. The chain is built from TRBV4-1 and TRBJ1-4; D not certain. The CDR3 has 14 amino acids. The germline CDR1 and CDR2 sequences are MGHRA and YSYEKL. Between the trimmed V and J ends, which lost 0 bases and 5 bases, there was a span of 7 bases. CDR3 sequence (DNA): TGCGCCAGCAGCCAAGAGACGGGCAATGAAAAACTGTTTTTT. Amino acid sequence: CASSQETGNEKLFF.

This clonotype was detected only a few times. CDR3 DNA sequence: TGTGCCAGCAGCTTGCTAGCGGGGGCGGAAGAGCAGTACTTC. It encodes CASSLLAGAEEQYF. The chain uses TRBV7-2 and TRBJ2-7; the match to TRBD2 covers 10 bases. CDR1 is SGHTA and CDR2 is FQGNSA in the germline V gene. This CDR3 comprises 14 residues. Trimming removed 3 bases from V and 7 bases from J; junction bases left unmatched: 6.

This clonotype appeared a few times. The rearrangement links TRBV5-1 to TRBJ2-1; D call uncertain. V was trimmed by 2 bases and J by 4 bases, leaving 7 bases between them. The CDR3 is 13 residues long. CDR1 is SGHRS, CDR2 YFSETQ, per germline. In nucleotides, the CDR3 is TGCGCCAGCAGCTTCGGGCTGTACAATGAGCAGTTCTTC. It yields the protein CASSFGLYNEQFF.

The rearrangement joins TRBV7-2 to TRBJ2-5, with D possibly TRBD2 on 5 matching bases. CDR1 and CDR2 from the germline V gene are SGHTA and FQGNSA. V was cut by 5 bases and J by 3 bases, with 13 bases left in between. There are 14 residues in the CDR3. The CDR3 nucleotides read TGTGCCAGCAGCCCAAGGCGGGCGGAAGAGACCCAGTACTTC. It is translated as CASSPRRAEETQYF.